A single sample is the source of the 12 T cell receptor beta chains below, sequenced in a study of shared clonotypes between healthy human individuals. TCRdb keeps only in-frame clones here, not all; method: immunoSEQ multiplex PCR. The data show about 2 million clones, just under 95% seen once. CD45RO-negative cells were positively selected for CCR7, leaving out terminally differentiated effector memory CD45RA+ cells. Material for sequencing was naive CD8+ T cells sorted from blood. The origin of the receptors is a man aged 18 to 35 in good health.

The sample holds one count of this clone. J is TRBJ2-3 and V is TRBV4-1; 10 bases map to TRBD1. The V gene end was trimmed by 3 bases and the J gene end by 1 base; junction bases not matched to a gene: 4. This CDR3 is built from 16 residues. Germline V gene sequence: CDR1 MGHRA, CDR2 YSYEKL. The CDR3 sequence: CASSQEDRGGTDTQYF. The CDR3 DNA follows: TGCGCCAGCAGCCAGGAGGACAGGGGGGGCACAGATACGCAGTATTTT.

The V call is TRBV11-2, the J call TRBJ2-3; maybe TRBD1 (5 bases). The germline V and J ends were trimmed by 4 bases and 2 bases, with 19 bases remaining between them. The CDR3 is 17 residues long. Germline CDR1 SGHAT, CDR2 FQNNGV. The CDR3 nucleotides are TGTGCCAGCAGCTCAAGGGGTACAGTACTTTACACAGATACGCAGTATTTT. It yields the protein CASSSRGTVLYTDTQYF.

The V call is TRBV30, the J call TRBJ1-5, with 9 bases aligning to TRBD1. The junction had 6 bases not matched to a gene; V was cut back by 3 bases and J by 3 bases. The CDR3 is 15 amino acids. CDR1 GTSNPN and CDR2 SVGIG come from the germline V gene (reference sequence). The CDR3 DNA sequence: TGTGCCTGGAGCCCGGGACAGGGATACAATCAGCCCCAGCATTTT. Its translation: CAWSPGQGYNQPQHF.

This chain links TRBV5-6 with TRBJ2-3; TRBD1 or TRBD2 may be the D gene (5 bases each). Trimming left V 4 bases short and J 4 bases short, with 16 bases between. The CDR3 covers 15 residues. The V gene's germline CDR1 is SGHDT and CDR2 YYEEEE. CDR3 sequence (DNA): TGTGCCAGCAGCGGGGACCGAGGGTACGCAGATACGCAGTATTTT. Translated: CASSGDRGYADTQYF.

Remarks on this clone: The same CDR3 is also encoded by other DNA sequences in this sample. The rearrangement links TRBV5-6 to TRBJ1-5; D ambiguous. This CDR3 comprises 13 residues. V lost 3 bases and J lost 2, with 6 bases in between. Germline values: CDR1 SGHDT, CDR2 YYEEEE. In nucleotides, the CDR3 is TGTGCCAGCAGCTCCGGGGGCAATCAGCCCCAGCATTTT. Translation: CASSSGGNQPQHF.

This clone has just a few counts. The chain employs TRBV4-1 and TRBJ1-1; D remains ambiguous. The germline gives CDR1 MGHRA, CDR2 YSYEKL. This CDR3 is built from 15 residues. Trimming took 2 bases from V and 0 from J, leaving 10 bases between them. Here the CDR3 DNA reads TGCGCCAGCAGCCAAAGTGGATCGATGAACACTGAAGCTTTCTTT. Its protein product is CASSQSGSMNTEAFF.

This rearrangement joins TRBV28 to TRBJ1-2; 7 bases match TRBD1. J lost 5 bases, V lost 5 bases, and 2 bases had no gene match. The CDR3 loop spans 12 amino acids. Germline V lookup: CDR1 MDHEN, CDR2 SYDVKM. The CDR3 DNA reads as TGTGCCAGCAGTGGGGGACAGTATGGCTACACCTTC. Translation: CASSGGQYGYTF.

The gene calls are TRBV12-2 and TRBJ2-7; TRBD1, the table's D call, was not compared with the DNA. TRBV12-2 is an annotated pseudogene. CDR3 length: 16 residues. The CDR3 spells CASRLAKGQRTYEQYF. CDR3 sequence (DNA): TGTGCAAGTCGCTTAGCAAAGGGACAGCGCACCTACGAGCAGTACTTC.

Note on this clone: The same CDR3 is also encoded by other DNA sequences in this sample. The V gene is TRBV14, the J gene TRBJ1-2; D perhaps matches TRBD1 (5 bases). Germline V gives CDR1 SGHDN, CDR2 FVKESK. This CDR3 contains 13 residues. V was shortened by 4 bases and J by 4 bases, with 10 bases between the two germline ends. The CDR3 reads CASSLGTVYGYTF. CDR3 DNA: TGTGCCAGCAGCCTTGGGACTGTCTATGGCTACACCTTC.

The chain has TRBV27 and TRBJ2-3; D is unresolved. Germline assignment: CDR1 MNHEY and CDR2 SMNVEV (reference sequence). CDR3 length equals 14 residues. The V gene lost 5 bases and the J gene lost 4 bases, with 13 bases spanning the gap. CDR3 sequence (DNA): TGTGCCAGCAGTCCCGATATACGCCCAGATACGCAGTATTTT. Translation: CASSPDIRPDTQYF.

This chain links TRBV7-9 with TRBJ2-3, with D perhaps TRBD1 (5 bases). Between the trimmed V and J ends, which lost 5 bases and 4 bases, there was a span of 13 bases. CDR3 length: 14 amino acids. Germline assignment: CDR1 SEHNR and CDR2 FQNEAQ (reference sequence). This CDR3 reads CASSPVGASDTQYF. CDR3 DNA: TGTGCCAGCAGCCCAGTTGGGGCCTCAGATACGCAGTATTTT.

The chain carries TRBV27 and TRBJ2-6, with D possibly TRBD1 on 5 matching bases. V lost 9 bases and J lost 4, with 19 bases in between. CDR1 and CDR2 (germline): MNHEY, SMNVEV (reference sequence). The CDR3 loop spans 16 amino acids. CDR3 sequence (DNA): TGTGCCAGTACGTCTGGGGCCGGAGCCGGGGCCAACGTCCTGACTTTC. It specifies CASTSGAGAGANVLTF.